This T cell receptor (beta chain) stems from a study of PD-1 blockade in mismatch repair-deficient tumors. Study-wide results and caveats: Tumor-resident clones, often undetectable pretreatment in blood, expanded then contracted after pembrolizumab.

Clones were sequenced by immunoSEQ multiplex PCR, and TCRdb holds only the in-frame ones, with some missing. The table has roughly 120,000 clones, approximately 91% seen once. For this clone: What it recognizes is unknown.

From germline, CDR1 is SQVTM and CDR2 ANQGSEA. Unmatched junction bases numbered 8, after V lost 7 bases and J lost 5 bases. This CDR3 has 13 amino acids. PCR or immunohistochemistry showed mismatch repair deficiency in every enrolled patient. A few pembrolizumab responders had their TCRs sequenced. The clonotype comes from an adult with mismatch repair-deficient cancer. The source material was peripheral blood, sampled approximately 73 weeks after starting pembrolizumab. The V call is TRBV29-1, the J call TRBJ1-1; TRBD1 matches 9 bases. This CDR3 reads CSARTGEGTEAFF. CDR3 DNA sequence: TGCAGCGCTAGGACAGGGGAGGGTACTGAAGCTTTCTTT.